These 21 T cell receptor beta chains were all obtained from the same sample, sequenced in a study of blood T cell repertoires in COVID-19. This table comes from immunoSEQ multiplex PCR, and its TCRdb copy is limited to in-frame clones, with some not included. This sample has more than 85,000 clones, with around four fifths found just once. The sample comprised peripheral blood. The receptor set was obtained from a man aged 35-49 years with active or convalescent COVID-19.

This clone has a handful of counts. The J gene is TRBJ1-1, the V gene TRBV5-5; tentative D call: TRBD1 (5 bases). The germline CDR1 and CDR2 sequences are SGHKS and YYEKEE (reference sequence). The CDR3 is 13 amino acids. V lost 1 base and J lost 4, with 8 bases in between. The CDR3 here is CASSLLRATEAFF. The CDR3 bases are TGTGCCAGCAGCTTGCTCAGGGCCACTGAAGCTTTCTTT.

This clone was seen only a few times. The chain employs TRBV6-5 and TRBJ2-7, with 11 bases that match TRBD2. V was clipped by 0 bases and J by 2 bases; unmatched bases: 0. The CDR3 totals 15 residues. Germline CDR1 and CDR2: MNHEY and SVGAGI. CDR3 sequence: CASSYSTSGTYEQYF. In nucleotides, the CDR3 is TGTGCCAGCAGTTACTCGACTAGCGGGACCTACGAGCAGTACTTC.

The rearrangement uses TRBV2 and TRBJ2-7; 9 bases agree with TRBD1. V shed 8 bases and J 1 base; nucleotides not matched to a gene: 9. Germline V CDR1 and CDR2: SNHLY, FYNNEI. The CDR3 spans 15 residues. The CDR3 sequence is CASAEDRGQSYEQYF. CDR3 nucleotide sequence: TGTGCCAGCGCGGAGGACAGGGGACAATCCTACGAGCAGTACTTC.

V is TRBV28 and J is TRBJ1-3, with no clear D. CDR1 is MDHEN, CDR2 SYDVKM, per germline. The length of the CDR3 is 14 residues. V lost 5 bases, J lost 1 base, and 9 bases lay in between. CDR3 protein: CASSAHSSGNTIYF. In nucleotides, the CDR3 is TGTGCCAGCAGTGCGCATAGTTCTGGAAACACCATATATTTT.

The CDR3 nucleotides are TGTGCCAGCAGCCCCGGACAGGTCCAAGAGACCCAGTACTTC. This encodes CASSPGQVQETQYF. V and J are TRBV9 and TRBJ2-5, with 7 bases aligning to TRBD1. CDR1 and CDR2 from the germline V gene are SGDLS and YYNGEE. The length of the CDR3 is 14 residues. J was trimmed by 1 base and V by 4 bases; bases with no gene match: 4.

The V call is TRBV18, the J call TRBJ1-5; 8 positions agree with TRBD1. V lost 1 base, J lost 2 bases, and 4 bases stayed unmatched. The CDR3 totals 16 residues. CDR1 and CDR2 (germline): KGHSH, LQKENI. The CDR3 bases are TGTGCCAGCTCACCACTCGACAGGGGACGCAATCAGCCCCAGCATTTT. This translates into CASSPLDRGRNQPQHF.

This clone occurred a few times. One junction end disagrees with the germline gene, perhaps due to a read error. The V call is TRBV7-7, the J call TRBJ2-3, with 10 bases lining up with TRBD2. Germline assignment: CDR1 SSHAT and CDR2 FNYEAQ (reference sequence). This CDR3 is built from 16 residues. Here the CDR3 DNA reads TGTGCTAGCAGCCTGGTAGCGGGGGGTAGCACAGATACGCAGTATTTT. This translates into CASSLVAGGSTDTQYF.

The rearrangement uses TRBV5-6 and TRBJ2-3; 16 bases are a match to TRBD2. The V and J ends lost 4 bases and 5 bases, in that order; junction bases with no gene match: 7. Germline V gives CDR1 SGHDT, CDR2 YYEEEE. The length of the CDR3 is 17 residues. The CDR3 reads CASSTGLAGGLVDTQYF. The CDR3 DNA sequence: TGTGCCAGCAGCACGGGACTAGCGGGGGGGCTGGTAGATACGCAGTATTTT.

This sequence joins TRBV10-1 and TRBJ1-6, with D perhaps matching TRBD1 (6 bases). Germline V gene lookup returns CDR1 WNHNN and CDR2 SYGVQD (reference sequence). Between the trimmed V and J ends, which lost 7 bases and 9 bases, there was a span of 10 bases. The CDR3 consists of 12 residues. The CDR3: CASIQGISPLHF. CDR3 DNA: TGCGCCAGCATACAGGGTATTTCACCCCTCCACTTT.

The CDR3 here is CASMGQGAPGNTIYF. The CDR3 bases are TGTGCCAGCATGGGACAGGGAGCCCCTGGAAACACCATATATTTT. The chain combines TRBV6-5 with TRBJ1-3, with 9 bases aligning to TRBD1. The CDR3 has 15 residues. Unmatched junction bases numbered 6, after V lost 7 bases and J lost 2 bases. CDR1 and CDR2 (germline): MNHEY, SVGAGI.

There are a few counts of this clone. At the DNA level, this CDR3 is encoded by other sequences in the same sample as well. V is TRBV12-3 or TRBV12-4 and J is TRBJ1-2, with 7 bases aligning to TRBD1. The CDR3 covers 12 residues. The J segment lost 4 bases and the V segment lost 6 bases, leaving 2 bases of the junction unmatched. The CDR3 protein is CASSRDSYGYTF. CDR3 DNA sequence: TGTGCCAGCAGCCGGGACAGCTATGGCTACACCTTC.

The CDR3, as DNA: TGTGCCAGCTCACCAGGGAGGACAGGGGGCGGGAACACTGAAGCTTTCTTT. Its protein is CASSPGRTGGGNTEAFF. V is TRBV18 and J is TRBJ1-1; TRBD1 matches at 11 bases. The ends lost 2 bases at V and 1 base at J; junction bases unmatched: 6. CDR3 size: 17 residues. Looked up from germline, CDR1 is KGHSH and CDR2 is LQKENI.

The CDR3 spells CAGGIRNYGYTF. The CDR3 DNA follows: TGTGCCGGCGGGATCCGTAACTATGGCTACACCTTC. This chain connects TRBV6-5 to TRBJ1-2; no reliable D call. The CDR3 runs to 12 residues. V was clipped by 11 bases and J by 1 base, with 11 bases between them. Germline lookup yields CDR1 MNHEY and CDR2 SVGAGI.

The rearrangement joins TRBV7-3 to TRBJ1-1, with 7 bases that match TRBD1. The V gene's germline CDR1 is SGHTA and CDR2 FQGTGA. With V trimmed by 5 bases and J by 2 bases, 2 bases remained unmatched. This CDR3 has 13 residues. For the CDR3, the DNA is TGTGCCAGCAGCGGACAGGTAAACACTGAAGCTTTCTTT. Its protein product is CASSGQVNTEAFF.

The chain is built from TRBV7-9 and TRBJ1-4; D possibly corresponds to TRBD1 (5 bases). Per germline, CDR1 SEHNR and CDR2 FQNEAQ (reference sequence). The CDR3 sequence is 16 residues long. V lost 5 bases and J 4 bases, leaving 17 bases between the germline ends. CDR3: CASSLTETVYNEKLFF. The CDR3 DNA sequence: TGTGCCAGCAGCCTAACGGAGACAGTCTATAATGAAAAACTGTTTTTT.

V and J are TRBV10-3 and TRBJ1-1; perhaps TRBD1 as D (5 bases). The CDR3 totals 14 residues. V lost 6 bases to trimming and J lost 5 bases, with 16 bases between them. CDR1 ENHRY and CDR2 SYGVKD come from the germline V gene. Here the CDR3 reads CAIRRQSSETEAFF. For the CDR3, the DNA is TGTGCCATCAGGAGACAGTCATCGGAGACTGAAGCTTTCTTT.

This chain joins TRBV7-9 and TRBJ2-3; weak D call: TRBD2 (5 bases). The CDR3 runs to 16 residues. Trimming left V 2 bases short and J 3 bases short, with 15 bases between. Germline values: CDR1 SEHNR, CDR2 FQNEAQ (reference sequence). The CDR3 DNA reads TGTGCCAGCAGCTTACCCGGGATGGTTGGGACAGATACGCAGTATTTT. Translated: CASSLPGMVGTDTQYF.

The CDR3 sequence: CASSIVQGTDQPQHF. CDR3 nucleotides: TGTGCCAGTAGTATAGTCCAGGGGACCGATCAGCCCCAGCATTTT. The chain carries TRBV19 and TRBJ1-5; D possibly corresponds to TRBD1 (6 bases). Per germline, CDR1 LNHDA and CDR2 SQIVND (reference sequence). The V and J ends lost 1 base and 5 bases respectively, with 12 bases between them. The CDR3 spans 15 residues. The variable domain in full, with the rest retrieved from reference TRBV19 and TRBJ1-5, is DGGITQSPKYLFRKEGQNVTLSCEQNLNHDAMYWYRQDPGQGLRLIYYSQIVNDFQKGDIAEGYSVSREKKESFPLTVTSAQKNPTAFYLCASSIVQGTDQPQHFGDGTRLSIL.

The chain carries TRBV3-1 (or the pseudogene TRBV3-2) and TRBJ1-6; D is unresolved. There are 14 residues in the CDR3. The V end was cut by 0 bases, the J end by 6 bases, with 6 bases between. CDR1 and CDR2 from the germline V gene are LGHDT and YNNKEL (reference sequence). The CDR3 region has the DNA TGTGCCAGCAGCCAAGAGCACAGTAATTCACCCCTCCACTTT. Amino acid sequence: CASSQEHSNSPLHF.

The chain joins TRBV18 to TRBJ1-6; D might be TRBD1 (6 bases). The V end was cut by 3 bases, the J end by 5 bases, with 17 bases between. CDR1 and CDR2 from the germline V gene are KGHSH and LQKENI. The CDR3 is 17 amino acids. Written as DNA, the CDR3 is TGTGCCAGCTCACCGGCCGTAGGGGGGGGGCATAATTCACCCCTCCACTTT. Protein sequence: CASSPAVGGGHNSPLHF.

This chain uses TRBV5-6 with TRBJ2-2, with 7 bases aligning to TRBD1. Germline loops: CDR1 SGHDT, CDR2 YYEEEE. The CDR3 totals 16 residues. Unmatched junction bases numbered 8, after V lost 1 base and J lost 5 bases. The CDR3 spells CASSLYEGALTGELFF. The CDR3 region has the DNA TGTGCCAGCAGCTTGTATGAGGGGGCCTTAACCGGGGAGCTGTTTTTT.